The present entry profiles one TCR beta chain with its context. The antigen is undetermined. This record comes from a study of shared clonotypes between healthy human individuals. Sequencing used immunoSEQ multiplex PCR; TCRdb keeps in-frame clones, though not all of them. This sample has about 800,000 clones; approximately 97% occur once, and the top ten carry less than 0.25%. Naive CD8 cells lacked CD45RO, underwent positive selection for CCR7 and left out terminally differentiated effector memory CD45RA+ cells. V lost 0 bases and J 8 bases, leaving 5 bases between the germline ends. The CDR3 is 12 amino acids. In germline, CDR1 is PRHDT, CDR2 FYEKMQ (reference sequence). Study-wide points: Among several donors, roughly 5% of naive CD4 clonotypes were found in common. Some clonotypes were shared by all four sorted-subset donors, while others were not shared. The non-shared ones had lower generation probabilities than the shared ones. Memory subsets generally showed smaller estimated richness than naive subsets did.

The rearrangement uses TRBV13 and TRBJ2-1; D gene ambiguous. Sequences were obtained from naive CD8+ T cells sorted from blood. The clonotype comes from a man aged 25 to 45 in good health. CDR3 sequence (DNA): TGTGCCAGCAGCTTAGGTTCGCATGAGCAGTTCTTC. Residues: CASSLGSHEQFF.